Listed here are 4 T cell receptor beta chains from one sample, sequenced in a study of naive CD8 T cells in extremely preterm neonates. Notes on the study in general: Preterm CDR3s were shorter than older groups', with fewer N additions and less trimming.

Extremely preterm deliveries at roughly 23-27 weeks of gestation provided the preterm samples. Only in-frame clones appear in the TCRdb table, and some are missing; sequencing was by immunoSEQ multiplex PCR. The data hold thousands of clones, with nearly 95% observed a single time. These TCRs are of unknown antigen specificity. The specimen was naive CD8+ T cells from cord blood. The receptors originated from a boy who was born preterm.

The chain recombines TRBV30 with TRBJ2-7; 12 positions agree with TRBD2. The germline CDR1 and CDR2 sequences are GTSNPN and SVGIG (reference sequence). There are 14 residues in the CDR3. V shed 1 base, J shed 2 bases, and the junction held 0 bases outside the gene matches. The CDR3 loop is CAWSGTSGAYEQYF. The CDR3 DNA follows: TGTGCCTGGAGTGGGACTAGCGGGGCCTACGAGCAGTACTTC.

The chain couples TRBV4-3 to TRBJ2-7; 13 nucleotides match TRBD2. Germline V gene sequence: CDR1 LGHNA, CDR2 YSLEER. Trimming at V came to 1 base and at J to 6 bases, leaving 0 bases not matched to a gene. This CDR3 is built from 14 residues. This chain's CDR3 is CASSQGTSGSEQYF. The CDR3 DNA is TGCGCCAGCAGCCAAGGGACTAGCGGGAGCGAGCAGTACTTC.

The chain has TRBV10-3 and TRBJ2-1; TRBD2 matches 11 bases. The germline V gene encodes CDR1 ENHRY and CDR2 SYGVKD. The J segment lost 2 bases and the V segment lost 7 bases, leaving 1 base of the junction unmatched. CDR3 length: 14 amino acids. Here the CDR3 DNA reads TGTGCCATCATAGCGGGGGGGGCCTACAATGAGCAGTTCTTC. It is translated as CAIIAGGAYNEQFF.

This rearrangement joins TRBV27 to TRBJ2-2, with 12 bases that match TRBD1. CDR1 and CDR2 from the germline V gene are MNHEY and SMNVEV (reference sequence). V gave up 7 bases and J gave up 7 bases; unmatched junction bases: 16. CDR3 length equals 18 residues. CDR3 in amino acids: CASKLEIGTGGKGGELFF. The CDR3 DNA reads as TGTGCCAGCAAATTAGAGATAGGGACAGGGGGCAAAGGCGGGGAGCTGTTTTTT.